This entry lists 19 T cell receptor beta chains sequenced from one sample in a study of T-cell memory formation after mild COVID-19. TCRdb reprocessed the 5' RACE reads via MiXCR and lists one record per CDR3 protein. The repertoire holds about 180,000 distinct CDR3 sequences, with 16% as singletons. The sequencing sample was made of PBMCs or a T cell subset sorted from them (not recorded which). The receptor set was obtained from an adult woman who had mild COVID-19 (a few samples of this study predate the infection). Cell type and time point are not known.

V and J are TRBV20-1 and TRBJ1-1; TRBD1 matches 7 bases. J lost 11 bases, V lost 6 bases, and 9 bases had no gene match. This CDR3 contains 11 residues. From germline, CDR1 is DFQATT and CDR2 SNEGSKA (reference sequence). The DNA for the CDR3 is TGCAGTGCAGGCTACAGGGGAGTCGCTTTCTTT. It specifies CSAGYRGVAFF.

The chain is built from TRBV7-2 and TRBJ2-1; TRBD2 aligns across 11 bases. Trimming at V came to 2 bases and at J to 6 bases, leaving 6 bases not matched to a gene. In germline, CDR1 is SGHTA, CDR2 FQGNSA. The CDR3 covers 16 residues. CDR3: CASSLQLAGALNEQFF. The CDR3 region has the DNA TGTGCCAGCAGCTTACAACTAGCGGGAGCACTCAATGAGCAGTTCTTC.

This chain uses TRBV12-3 or TRBV12-4 with TRBJ1-5, with 9 bases that match TRBD1. Losses at the gene ends were 4 bases for V and 6 bases for J; bases not matched to a gene: 10. This CDR3 is 16 amino acids long. The CDR3 bases are TGTGCCAGCAGTTCCACCGGGACAGGGTGGTTTCAGCCCCAGCATTTT. This translates into CASSSTGTGWFQPQHF.

The chain recombines TRBV5-6 with TRBJ2-2; D unresolved. CDR1 and CDR2 (germline): SGHDT, YYEEEE. The length of the CDR3 is 11 residues. V was cut by 2 bases and J by 10 bases, with 6 bases left in between. CDR3 residues: CASSFLKELFF. The DNA of the CDR3 is TGTGCCAGCAGCTTCTTAAAGGAGCTGTTTTTT.

This clonotype was counted between two and nine times. This chain links TRBV6-4 with TRBJ2-3; 10 nucleotides match TRBD2. Trimming removed 5 bases from V and 3 bases from J; junction bases left unmatched: 5. This CDR3 is built from 15 residues. CDR1 and CDR2 (germline): MRHNA, SNTAGT. CDR3 nucleotides: TGTGCCAGCAGTCGAGCGGGGGGGAGGACAGATACGCAGTATTTT. This encodes CASSRAGGRTDTQYF.

The chain recombines TRBV5-5 with TRBJ1-1; D remains ambiguous. Germline V gene lookup returns CDR1 SGHKS and CDR2 YYEKEE (reference sequence). The germline V and J ends were trimmed by 1 base and 1 base, with 5 bases remaining between them. There are 13 residues in the CDR3. Here the CDR3 DNA reads TGTGCCAGCAGCTTGCGGACGAACACTGAAGCTTTCTTT. As protein: CASSLRTNTEAFF. Supplemented by reference TRBV5-5 and TRBJ1-1, the full variable domain reads DAGVTQSPTHLIKTRGQQVTLRCSPISGHKSVSWYQQVLGQGPQFIFQYYEKEERGRGNFPDRFSARQFPNYSSELNVNALLLGDSALYLCASSLRTNTEAFFGQGTRLTVV.

V usage is TRBV28 and J usage is TRBJ1-1, with a tentative D call TRBD1 (5 bases). Germline V gene sequence: CDR1 MDHEN, CDR2 SYDVKM. V lost 7 bases and J lost 8, with 17 bases in between. This CDR3 has 13 residues. The CDR3 nucleotides are TGTGCCAGCACCATACCCGGGGGTAGAGAAGCTTTCTTT. Translating it yields CASTIPGGREAFF.

The chain employs TRBV28 and TRBJ2-4; the D gene is possibly TRBD1 (7 bases). V lost 8 bases and J lost 1, with 12 bases in between. Germline CDR1 and CDR2: MDHEN and SYDVKM. The CDR3 has 14 residues. This CDR3 reads CASQGGRAKNIQYF. CDR3 DNA: TGTGCCAGCCAGGGGGGCCGCGCCAAAAACATTCAGTACTTC.

This clonotype showed up just once. The chain employs TRBV19 and TRBJ2-2; no clear D. The V gene's germline CDR1 is LNHDA and CDR2 SQIVND (reference sequence). V lost 1 base and J 6 bases, leaving 15 bases between the germline ends. CDR3 length: 16 amino acids. This CDR3 reads CASSIGRMTLSGELFF. CDR3 DNA sequence: TGTGCCAGTAGTATAGGCCGAATGACCTTATCCGGGGAGCTGTTTTTT.

This clonotype was picked up a small number of times. The chain joins TRBV20-1 to TRBJ2-7, with 11 bases lining up with TRBD2. The CDR3 consists of 17 residues. Trimming at V came to 4 bases and at J to 6 bases, leaving 17 bases not matched to a gene. Per the germline V gene, CDR1 is DFQATT and CDR2 is SNEGSKA (reference sequence). The CDR3 nucleotides read TGCAGTGCTACCGGGACTAGCGGCGTCCCTACGGGCGGCGAGCAGTACTTC. Protein sequence: CSATGTSGVPTGGEQYF.

The V gene is TRBV12-3 or TRBV12-4, the J gene TRBJ1-1; D unclear. CDR3 length: 14 amino acids. V was shortened by 1 base and J by 0 bases, with 6 bases between the two germline ends. The chain's CDR3 is CASSLGALNTEAFF. CDR3 DNA: TGTGCCAGCAGTTTAGGAGCGTTGAACACTGAAGCTTTCTTT.

This clonotype was observed many times. The chain has TRBV24-1 and TRBJ1-2, with D perhaps TRBD1 (6 bases). Germline V gene data show CDR1 as KGHDR and CDR2 as SFDVKD. This CDR3 is built from 14 residues. Trimming took off 4 bases at V and 4 bases at J, with 12 bases between the two ends. The CDR3 bases are TGTGCCACCAGTGAGGGACACGGATCCTATGGCTACACCTTC. It yields the protein CATSEGHGSYGYTF.

This clonotype was counted ten times or more. The CDR3 is CSASIPVSTDTQYF. Written as DNA, the CDR3 is TGCAGTGCTAGTATACCAGTTAGCACAGATACGCAGTATTTT. V usage is TRBV20-1 and J usage is TRBJ2-3; unclear D gene. Germline loops: CDR1 DFQATT, CDR2 SNEGSKA (reference sequence). V was pared by 3 bases and J by 0 bases, with 10 bases between. This CDR3 contains 14 residues.

The chain recombines TRBV6-2 or TRBV6-3 with TRBJ2-5; TRBD2 matches 9 bases. The CDR3 is 17 amino acids. Germline CDR1 reads MNHEY; CDR2 reads SVGEGT. The V gene end was trimmed by 4 bases and the J gene end by 5 bases; junction bases not matched to a gene: 14. The CDR3 reads CASSSGGVAGVGETQYF. CDR3 in DNA: TGTGCCAGCAGTTCGGGCGGGGTAGCGGGAGTAGGGGAGACCCAGTACTTC.

This clonotype has a count of ten or more. This chain connects TRBV7-3 to TRBJ2-3; 7 bases line up with TRBD1. Trimming at V came to 5 bases and at J to 0 bases, leaving 5 bases not matched to a gene. Germline CDR1 reads SGHTA; CDR2 reads FQGTGA. This CDR3 contains 15 residues. CDR3 DNA: TGTGCCAGCAGCCTTGACAGGGTGAGCACAGATACGCAGTATTTT. It yields the protein CASSLDRVSTDTQYF. Supplemented by reference TRBV7-3 and TRBJ2-3, the full variable domain reads GAGVSQTPSNKVTEKGKYVELRCDPISGHTALYWYRQSLGQGPEFLIYFQGTGAADDSGLPNDRFFAVRPEGSVSTLKIQRTERGDSAVYLCASSLDRVSTDTQYFGPGTRLTVL.

The CDR3 loop is CASSYPTGRTEAFF. The CDR3 DNA reads as TGTGCCAGCAGTTACCCGACAGGGCGGACTGAAGCTTTCTTT. This rearrangement joins TRBV6-2 or TRBV6-3 to TRBJ1-1; TRBD1 agrees at 7 bases. Germline V CDR1 and CDR2: MNHEY, SVGEGT. The CDR3 length is 14 residues. The junction had 5 bases not matched to a gene; V was cut back by 2 bases and J by 5 bases.

The genes are TRBV6-6 and TRBJ2-3; TRBD1 matches 9 bases. Germline CDR1 is MNHNY and CDR2 is SVGAGI (reference sequence). Trimming at V came to 2 bases and at J to 6 bases, leaving 3 bases not matched to a gene. CDR3 length: 14 residues. The CDR3 DNA reads TGTGCCAGCAGTTACACAGGGGGCTTTGATACGCAGTATTTT. This gives the protein CASSYTGGFDTQYF.

This clonotype was seen a few times. The chain joins TRBV5-5 to TRBJ2-1; 8 nucleotides match TRBD2. CDR1 SGHKS and CDR2 YYEKEE come from the germline V gene (reference sequence). The J segment lost 7 bases and the V segment lost 2 bases, leaving 2 bases of the junction unmatched. The CDR3 is 13 residues long. Written as DNA, the CDR3 is TGTGCCAGCAGCTTCCGGGGGGGGAATGAGCAGTTCTTC. Amino acid sequence: CASSFRGGNEQFF. Using reference TRBV5-5 and TRBJ2-1 for the parts outside the CDR3, the full variable domain is DAGVTQSPTHLIKTRGQQVTLRCSPISGHKSVSWYQQVLGQGPQFIFQYYEKEERGRGNFPDRFSARQFPNYSSELNVNALLLGDSALYLCASSFRGGNEQFFGPGTRLTVL.

A few counts support this clonotype. V gene TRBV5-6 combines with J gene TRBJ2-1; a possible D gene is TRBD1 (6 bases). Germline-derived CDR1 and CDR2 are SGHDT and YYEEEE. V lost 3 bases to trimming and J lost 3 bases, with 10 bases between them. The length of the CDR3 is 14 residues. The CDR3 spells CASSSRGHYNEQFF. In DNA, the CDR3 is TGTGCCAGCAGCTCTAGGGGACACTACAATGAGCAGTTCTTC.